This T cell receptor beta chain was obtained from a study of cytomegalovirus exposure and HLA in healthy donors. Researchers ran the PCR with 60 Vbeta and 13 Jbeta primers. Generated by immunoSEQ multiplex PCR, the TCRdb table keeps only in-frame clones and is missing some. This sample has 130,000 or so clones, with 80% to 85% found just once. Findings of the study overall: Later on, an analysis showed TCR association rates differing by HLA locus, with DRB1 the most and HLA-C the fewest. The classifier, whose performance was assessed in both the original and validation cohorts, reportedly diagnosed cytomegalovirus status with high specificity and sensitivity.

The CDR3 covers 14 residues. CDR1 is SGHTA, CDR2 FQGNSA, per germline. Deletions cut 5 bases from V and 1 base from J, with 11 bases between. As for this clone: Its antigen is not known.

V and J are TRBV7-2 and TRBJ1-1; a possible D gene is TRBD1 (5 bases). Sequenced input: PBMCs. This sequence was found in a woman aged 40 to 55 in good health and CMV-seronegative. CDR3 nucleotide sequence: TGTGCCAGCAGCCGCAGGGTATCGAACACTGAAGCTTTCTTT. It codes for CASSRRVSNTEAFF.